This TCR beta chain was obtained from a study of OX40 agonist ivuxolimab in advanced cancers. Across the study: Patients got intravenous ivuxolimab at 0.01 to 10 mg/kg every 2 weeks. At around 83% male, the cohort had a mean age of around 56 years, ranging from about 23 to 79. Three patients, one with hepatocellular carcinoma and two with cutaneous melanoma, responded partially.

J lost 0 bases, V lost 5 bases, and 3 bases had no gene match. The CDR3 totals 14 residues. Germline V gene lookup returns CDR1 LNHDA and CDR2 SQIVND (reference sequence). Generated by immunoSEQ multiplex PCR, the TCRdb table keeps only in-frame clones and is missing some. The repertoire holds 65,000 to 95,000 clones, with 91% as singletons. The chain links TRBV19 to TRBJ1-1; 7 nucleotides agree with TRBD1. This material consisted of CD4+ or CD8+ T cells sorted from blood, taken in a trial of the OX40 agonist ivuxolimab. The receptor's source is an adult with an advanced solid tumor such as melanoma, head and neck, liver or kidney cancer. The CDR3 loop is CASSLGQVNTEAFF. The CDR3 DNA follows: TGTGCCAGTAGTCTCGGACAGGTGAACACTGAAGCTTTCTTT.